Listed below are T cell receptor beta chains from one sample, sequenced in a study of T cells in Graves' hyperthyroidism and ophthalmopathy. TCRdb fed the multiplex PCR reads into MiXCR, producing one record per CDR3 protein. The sample has approximately 510,000 distinct CDR3 sequences; 40% to 50% are singletons. Sequenced sample: peripheral blood or thyroid tissue (not recorded which). The origin of the receptors is an adult woman with Graves' disease, either hyperthyroidism or ophthalmopathy (not recorded which). Both conserved end residues are part of each CDR3. Each record gives: D gene, V gene, clone size, J gene, CDR3 protein, CDR3 DNA. A D gene is named only where the DNA matches it firmly. Where a row states a size, it is once, few, many or the class of an expanded clone; other rows omit it.

d_gene: .; v_gene: TRBV7-2; abundance: .; j_gene: TRBJ1-2; CDR3aa: CASSRLRSRQWYGYTF; CDR3nt: TGTGCCAGCAGCCGCCTGCGGTCGAGGCAGTGGTATGGCTACACCTTC
d_gene: .; v_gene: TRBV7-9; abundance: once; j_gene: TRBJ1-2; CDR3aa: CASRTTWGANYGYTF; CDR3nt: TGTGCCAGCAGAACGACATGGGGAGCTAACTATGGCTACACCTTC
d_gene: .; v_gene: TRBV5-1; abundance: .; j_gene: TRBJ2-6; CDR3aa: CASSLAVSGDNVLTF; CDR3nt: TGCGCCAGCAGCTTGGCCGTGTCGGGGGACAACGTCCTGACTTTC
d_gene: TRBD1; v_gene: TRBV25-1; abundance: once; j_gene: TRBJ1-1; CDR3aa: CASMVSEPGRTGGPSTEAFF; CDR3nt: TGTGCCAGCATGGTGTCTGAGCCGGGCCGGACAGGGGGCCCAAGCACTGAAGCTTTCTTT
d_gene: .; v_gene: TRBV7-2; abundance: many; j_gene: TRBJ1-5; CDR3aa: CASSKLGQPNQPQHF; CDR3nt: TGTGCCAGCAGCAAGCTAGGACAGCCCAATCAGCCCCAGCATTTT
d_gene: .; v_gene: TRBV7-2; abundance: .; j_gene: TRBJ1-6; CDR3aa: CASSLTGLASPLHF; CDR3nt: TGTGCCAGCAGCCTAACAGGGTTGGCTTCACCCCTCCACTTT
d_gene: .; v_gene: TRBV7-8; abundance: .; j_gene: TRBJ1-1; CDR3aa: CASSLDRTNMNTEAFF; CDR3nt: TGTGCCAGCAGCTTAGACAGGACCAACATGAACACTGAAGCTTTCTTT
d_gene: TRBD1; v_gene: TRBV4-2; abundance: many; j_gene: TRBJ2-5; CDR3aa: CASSQGQGRETQYF; CDR3nt: TGTGCCAGCAGCCAAGGACAGGGCAGGGAGACCCAGTACTTC
d_gene: .; v_gene: TRBV3-1; abundance: .; j_gene: TRBJ1-2; CDR3aa: CASSQDSSGFGNYGYTF; CDR3nt: TGTGCCAGCAGCCAAGACTCATCAGGGTTTGGCAACTATGGCTACACCTTC
d_gene: .; v_gene: TRBV19; abundance: .; j_gene: TRBJ1-1; CDR3aa: CASSTSGRTNAEAFF; CDR3nt: TGTGCCAGCAGCACCTCGGGACGGACTAACGCTGAAGCTTTCTTT
d_gene: .; v_gene: TRBV6-5; abundance: many; j_gene: TRBJ2-5; CDR3aa: CASSYSRDFQEQYF; CDR3nt: TGTGCCAGCAGTTACTCCAGGGACTTTCAAGAGCAGTACTTC
d_gene: TRBD1; v_gene: TRBV30; abundance: .; j_gene: TRBJ1-2; CDR3aa: CAWSKNRGDYGYTF; CDR3nt: TGTGCCTGGAGTAAAAACAGGGGGGACTATGGCTACACCTTC
d_gene: .; v_gene: TRBV7-6; abundance: .; j_gene: TRBJ2-7; CDR3aa: CASSAGRAYEQYF; CDR3nt: TGTGCCAGCAGCGCGGGACGGGCCTACGAGCAGTACTTC
d_gene: TRBD2; v_gene: TRBV12-3/TRBV12-4; abundance: .; j_gene: TRBJ2-5; CDR3aa: CASSYRGGEETQYF; CDR3nt: TGTGCCAGCAGTTACCGGGGAGGGGAAGAGACCCAGTACTTC
d_gene: .; v_gene: TRBV29-1; abundance: .; j_gene: TRBJ2-7; CDR3aa: CSVEGDALRGEQYF; CDR3nt: TGCAGCGTTGAAGGGGACGCCCTTCGGGGCGAGCAGTACTTC
d_gene: .; v_gene: TRBV7-9; abundance: .; j_gene: TRBJ1-1; CDR3aa: CASTIWADREAFF; CDR3nt: TGTGCCAGCACTATCTGGGCGGACCGTGAAGCTTTCTTT
d_gene: .; v_gene: TRBV19; abundance: .; j_gene: TRBJ2-2; CDR3aa: CAISSSLRGTGELFF; CDR3nt: TGTGCCATTTCCAGCAGTTTGAGGGGTACCGGGGAGCTGTTTTTT
d_gene: TRBD1; v_gene: TRBV20-1; abundance: many; j_gene: TRBJ2-5; CDR3aa: CSASNRGYETQYF; CDR3nt: TGCAGTGCTAGCAACAGGGGGTACGAGACCCAGTACTTC
d_gene: TRBD2; v_gene: TRBV7-8; abundance: .; j_gene: TRBJ2-5; CDR3aa: CASSIGLAGETQYF; CDR3nt: TGTGCCAGCAGCATCGGACTAGCGGGAGAGACCCAGTACTTC
d_gene: TRBD1; v_gene: TRBV10-3; abundance: .; j_gene: TRBJ2-6; CDR3aa: CAISPWDSLSGAIKHDVLTF; CDR3nt: TGTGCCATCAGTCCTTGGGACAGTCTTTCCGGGGCCATCAAGCACGACGTCCTGACTTTC
d_gene: TRBD1; v_gene: TRBV5-5; abundance: many; j_gene: TRBJ1-2; CDR3aa: CASSPGVGQGNYGYTF; CDR3nt: TGTGCCAGCAGCCCTGGAGTGGGACAGGGAAACTATGGCTACACCTTC
d_gene: .; v_gene: TRBV13; abundance: .; j_gene: TRBJ2-6; CDR3aa: CASSIYLCSVDSGAGANVLTF; CDR3nt: .
d_gene: TRBD1; v_gene: TRBV12-3/TRBV12-4; abundance: many; j_gene: TRBJ1-1; CDR3aa: CASSPPTGVGTEAFF; CDR3nt: TGTGCCAGCAGTCCACCCACAGGGGTGGGCACTGAAGCTTTCTTT
d_gene: TRBD1; v_gene: TRBV2; abundance: .; j_gene: TRBJ2-5; CDR3aa: CASSTDRAAQYF; CDR3nt: TGTGCCAGCAGTACGGACAGGGCGGCCCAGTACTTC
d_gene: .; v_gene: TRBV7-9; abundance: many; j_gene: TRBJ2-7; CDR3aa: CASSFGQGREQYF; CDR3nt: TGTGCCAGCAGCTTTGGGCAGGGGCGCGAGCAGTACTTC
d_gene: .; v_gene: TRBV9; abundance: .; j_gene: TRBJ2-7; CDR3aa: CASSAGHSNEQYF; CDR3nt: TGTGCCAGCAGCGCCGGACACTCTAACGAGCAGTACTTC
d_gene: .; v_gene: TRBV20-1; abundance: .; j_gene: TRBJ2-5; CDR3aa: CSARAGTPRETQYF; CDR3nt: TGCAGTGCTAGGGCTGGGACCCCTCGGGAGACCCAGTACTTC
d_gene: .; v_gene: TRBV19; abundance: few; j_gene: TRBJ1-1; CDR3aa: CASSSSGVTEAFF; CDR3nt: TGTGCCAGTTCGTCGTCCGGAGTGACTGAAGCTTTCTTT
d_gene: TRBD1; v_gene: TRBV30; abundance: few; j_gene: TRBJ1-2; CDR3aa: CAWQTGGGGYTF; CDR3nt: TGTGCCTGGCAGACAGGGGGCGGCGGCTACACCTTC
d_gene: TRBD1; v_gene: TRBV20-1; abundance: .; j_gene: TRBJ2-5; CDR3aa: CSARRGQGSGTQYF; CDR3nt: TGCAGTGCTAGGAGGGGACAGGGGAGTGGGACCCAGTACTTC
d_gene: TRBD1; v_gene: TRBV6-4; abundance: few; j_gene: TRBJ1-6; CDR3aa: CASSVQGANNSPLHF; CDR3nt: TGTGCCAGCAGTGTACAGGGGGCGAATAATTCACCCCTCCACTTT
d_gene: .; v_gene: TRBV29-1; abundance: many; j_gene: TRBJ1-1; CDR3aa: CSVDNCSVRNTEAFF; CDR3nt: TGCAGCGTTGATAATTGCTCGGTTAGGAACACTGAAGCTTTCTTT
d_gene: .; v_gene: TRBV12-3/TRBV12-4; abundance: .; j_gene: TRBJ2-7; CDR3aa: CASRGTETYEQYF; CDR3nt: TGTGCCAGCAGGGGAACAGAAACCTACGAGCAGTACTTC
d_gene: .; v_gene: TRBV6-6; abundance: .; j_gene: TRBJ1-5; CDR3aa: CASSYSTSQPQHF; CDR3nt: TGTGCCAGCAGTTACTCAACGTCCCAGCCCCAGCATTTT
d_gene: .; v_gene: TRBV15; abundance: .; j_gene: TRBJ1-6; CDR3aa: CATSRAPGTGTPLHF; CDR3nt: TGTGCCACCAGCAGGGCTCCGGGGACGGGGACACCCCTCCACTTT
d_gene: TRBD2; v_gene: TRBV2; abundance: many; j_gene: TRBJ2-5; CDR3aa: CASRRGTSEQETQYF; CDR3nt: TGTGCCAGCAGACGCGGGACTAGCGAACAAGAGACCCAGTACTTC
d_gene: TRBD1; v_gene: TRBV24-1; abundance: many; j_gene: TRBJ2-7; CDR3aa: CATSESGTGIEQYF; CDR3nt: TGTGCCACCAGTGAATCCGGGACAGGGATCGAGCAGTACTTC
d_gene: .; v_gene: TRBV5-1; abundance: .; j_gene: TRBJ1-2; CDR3aa: CASSARPDGGYTF; CDR3nt: TGCGCCAGCAGCGCACGTCCCGATGGCGGCTACACCTTC
d_gene: .; v_gene: TRBV19; abundance: many; j_gene: TRBJ1-5; CDR3aa: CASTVTMGNQPQHF; CDR3nt: TGTGCCAGTACAGTGACAATGGGCAATCAGCCCCAGCATTTT
d_gene: .; v_gene: TRBV28; abundance: .; j_gene: TRBJ2-2; CDR3aa: CAGQLNTGELLF; CDR3nt: TGTGCGGGGCAGCTGAACACCGGGGAGCTGCTTTTT
d_gene: .; v_gene: TRBV5-4; abundance: few; j_gene: TRBJ1-1; CDR3aa: CASSSPKERGTEAFF; CDR3nt: TGTGCCAGCAGCTCCCCGAAGGAGCGGGGGACCGAAGCTTTCTTT
d_gene: .; v_gene: TRBV20-1; abundance: .; j_gene: TRBJ1-5; CDR3aa: CSASGRNKNQPQHF; CDR3nt: TGCAGTGCTAGCGGCAGGAACAAGAATCAGCCCCAGCATTTT
d_gene: .; v_gene: TRBV5-1; abundance: .; j_gene: TRBJ2-7; CDR3aa: CASSLGFQSYEQYF; CDR3nt: TGCGCCAGCAGCTTAGGATTTCAGTCCTACGAGCAGTACTTC
d_gene: .; v_gene: TRBV7-9; abundance: many; j_gene: TRBJ2-5; CDR3aa: CASSVGGSVEETQYF; CDR3nt: TGTGCCAGCAGCGTAGGGGGGTCCGTCGAAGAGACCCAGTACTTC
d_gene: .; v_gene: TRBV4-1; abundance: .; j_gene: TRBJ2-7; CDR3aa: CASSQDGTSSLYEQYF; CDR3nt: TGCGCCAGCAGCCAAGATGGAACTAGTTCTCTCTACGAGCAGTACTTC
d_gene: .; v_gene: TRBV15; abundance: .; j_gene: TRBJ1-5; CDR3aa: CATSRDLGTASNQPQHF; CDR3nt: TGTGCCACCAGCAGAGATCTGGGGACGGCGAGCAATCAGCCCCAGCATTTT
d_gene: .; v_gene: TRBV29-1; abundance: .; j_gene: TRBJ1-2; CDR3aa: CSVVPGDYGYTF; CDR3nt: TGCAGCGTGGTCCCAGGGGACTATGGCTACACCTTC